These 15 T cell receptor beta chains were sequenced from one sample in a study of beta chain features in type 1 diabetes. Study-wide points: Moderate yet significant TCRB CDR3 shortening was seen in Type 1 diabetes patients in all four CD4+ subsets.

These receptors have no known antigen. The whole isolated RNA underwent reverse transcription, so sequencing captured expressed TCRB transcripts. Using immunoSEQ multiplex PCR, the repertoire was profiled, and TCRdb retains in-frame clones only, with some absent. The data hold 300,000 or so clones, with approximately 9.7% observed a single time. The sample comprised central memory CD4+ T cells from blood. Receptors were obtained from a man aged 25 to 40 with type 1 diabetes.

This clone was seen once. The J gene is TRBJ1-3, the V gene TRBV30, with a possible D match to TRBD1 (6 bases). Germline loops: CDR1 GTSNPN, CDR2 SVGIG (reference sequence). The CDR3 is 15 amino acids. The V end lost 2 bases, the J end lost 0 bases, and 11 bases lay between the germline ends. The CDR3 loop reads CAWSTGTRSGNTIYF. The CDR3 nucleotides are TGTGCCTGGAGTACAGGGACCCGCTCTGGAAACACCATATATTTT.

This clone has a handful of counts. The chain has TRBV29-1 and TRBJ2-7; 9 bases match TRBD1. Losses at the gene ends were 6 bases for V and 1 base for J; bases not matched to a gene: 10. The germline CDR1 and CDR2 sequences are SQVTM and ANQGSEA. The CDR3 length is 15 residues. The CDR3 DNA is TGCAGCGTAAGACACGGGACAGGGCTATCCTACGAGCAGTACTTC. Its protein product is CSVRHGTGLSYEQYF.

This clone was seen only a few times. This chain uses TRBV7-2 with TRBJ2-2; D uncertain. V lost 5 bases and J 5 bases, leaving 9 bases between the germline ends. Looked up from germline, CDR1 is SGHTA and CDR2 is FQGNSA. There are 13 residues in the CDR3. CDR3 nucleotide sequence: TGTGCCAGCAGCCGGGCCCCTACCGGGGAGCTGTTTTTT. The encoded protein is CASSRAPTGELFF. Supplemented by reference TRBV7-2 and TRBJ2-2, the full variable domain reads GAGVSQSPSNKVTEKGKDVELRCDPISGHTALYWYRQSLGQGLEFLIYFQGNSAPDKSGLPSDRFSAERTGGSVSTLTIQRTQQEDSAVYLCASSRAPTGELFFGEGSRLTVL.

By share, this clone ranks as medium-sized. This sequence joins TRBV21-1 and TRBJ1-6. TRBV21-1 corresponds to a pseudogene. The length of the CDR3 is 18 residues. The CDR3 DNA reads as TGTGCCAGCACCCAAACCCCAAGCCGGGGGGTGCCCGGGACACCCCTCCACTTT. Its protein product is CASTQTPSRGVPGTPLHF.

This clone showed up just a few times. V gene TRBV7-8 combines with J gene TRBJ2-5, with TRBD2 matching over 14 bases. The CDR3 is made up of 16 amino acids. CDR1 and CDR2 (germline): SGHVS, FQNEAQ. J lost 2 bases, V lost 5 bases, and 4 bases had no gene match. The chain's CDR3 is CASSRRTSGGQETQYF. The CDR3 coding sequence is TGTGCCAGCAGCAGAAGGACTAGCGGGGGGCAAGAGACCCAGTACTTC. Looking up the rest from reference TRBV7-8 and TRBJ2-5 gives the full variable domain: GAGVSQSPRYKVAKRGQDVALRCDPISGHVSLFWYQQALGQGPEFLTYFQNEAQLDKSGLPSDRFFAERPEGSVSTLKIQRTQQEDSAVYLCASSRRTSGGQETQYFGPGTRLLVL.

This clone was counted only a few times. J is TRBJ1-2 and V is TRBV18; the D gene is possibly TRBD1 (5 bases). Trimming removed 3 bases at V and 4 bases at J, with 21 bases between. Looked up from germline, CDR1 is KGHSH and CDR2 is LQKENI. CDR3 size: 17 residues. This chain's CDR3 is CASSPLKGPNPLYGYTF. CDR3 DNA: TGTGCCAGCTCACCTTTAAAGGGACCGAACCCCCTCTATGGCTACACCTTC.

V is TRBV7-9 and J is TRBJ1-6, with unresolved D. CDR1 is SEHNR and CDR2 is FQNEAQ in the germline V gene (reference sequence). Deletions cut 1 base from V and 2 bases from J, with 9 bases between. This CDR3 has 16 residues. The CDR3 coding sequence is TGTGCCAGCAGCTTAGGGAGCCCTGCCTATAATTCACCCCTCCACTTT. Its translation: CASSLGSPAYNSPLHF.

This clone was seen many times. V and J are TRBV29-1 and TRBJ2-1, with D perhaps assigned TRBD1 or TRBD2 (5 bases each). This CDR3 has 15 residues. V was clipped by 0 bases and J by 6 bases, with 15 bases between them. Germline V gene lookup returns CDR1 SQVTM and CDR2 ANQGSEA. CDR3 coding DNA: TGCAGCGTTGAAGATTTTGGGGGACCCGGCAATGAGCAGTTCTTC. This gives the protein CSVEDFGGPGNEQFF.

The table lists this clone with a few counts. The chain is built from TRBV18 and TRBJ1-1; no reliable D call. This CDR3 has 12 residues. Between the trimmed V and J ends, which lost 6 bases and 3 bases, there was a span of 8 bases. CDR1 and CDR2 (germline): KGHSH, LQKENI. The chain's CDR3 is CASSPQDTEAFF. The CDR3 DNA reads TGTGCCAGCTCTCCTCAGGACACTGAAGCTTTCTTT. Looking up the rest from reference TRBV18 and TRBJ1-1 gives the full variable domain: NAGVMQNPRHLVRRRGQEARLRCSPMKGHSHVYWYRQLPEEGLKFMVYLQKENIIDESGMPKERFSAEFPKEGPSILRIQQVVRGDSAAYFCASSPQDTEAFFGQGTRLTVV.

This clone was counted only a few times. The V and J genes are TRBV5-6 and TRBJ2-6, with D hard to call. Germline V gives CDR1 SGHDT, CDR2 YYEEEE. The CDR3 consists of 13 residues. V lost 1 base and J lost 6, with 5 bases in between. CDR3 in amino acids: CASSLKAANVLTF. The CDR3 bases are TGTGCCAGCAGCTTGAAAGCGGCCAACGTCCTGACTTTC.

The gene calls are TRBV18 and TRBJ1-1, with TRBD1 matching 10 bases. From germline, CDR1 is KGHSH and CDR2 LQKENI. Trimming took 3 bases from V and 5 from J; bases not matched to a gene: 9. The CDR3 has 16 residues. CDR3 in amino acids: CASSPPGRDRGTEAFF. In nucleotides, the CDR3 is TGTGCCAGCTCACCGCCGGGAAGGGACAGGGGAACTGAAGCTTTCTTT.

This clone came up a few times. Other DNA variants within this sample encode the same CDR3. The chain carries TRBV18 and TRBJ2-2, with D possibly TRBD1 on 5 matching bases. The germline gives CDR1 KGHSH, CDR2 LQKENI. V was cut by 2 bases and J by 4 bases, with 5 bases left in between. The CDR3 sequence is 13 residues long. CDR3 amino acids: CASSPGATGELFF. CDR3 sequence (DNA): TGTGCCAGCTCACCAGGGGCCACCGGGGAGCTGTTTTTT. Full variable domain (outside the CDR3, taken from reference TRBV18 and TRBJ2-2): NAGVMQNPRHLVRRRGQEARLRCSPMKGHSHVYWYRQLPEEGLKFMVYLQKENIIDESGMPKERFSAEFPKEGPSILRIQQVVRGDSAAYFCASSPGATGELFFGEGSRLTVL.

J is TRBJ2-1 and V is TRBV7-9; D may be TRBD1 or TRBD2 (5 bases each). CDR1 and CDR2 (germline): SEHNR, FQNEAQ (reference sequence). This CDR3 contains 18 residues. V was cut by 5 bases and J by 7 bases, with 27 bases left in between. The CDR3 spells CASSPTAGSSIRRNEQFF. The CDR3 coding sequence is TGTGCCAGCAGCCCCACGGCAGGGTCTTCCATCCGGAGGAATGAGCAGTTCTTC.

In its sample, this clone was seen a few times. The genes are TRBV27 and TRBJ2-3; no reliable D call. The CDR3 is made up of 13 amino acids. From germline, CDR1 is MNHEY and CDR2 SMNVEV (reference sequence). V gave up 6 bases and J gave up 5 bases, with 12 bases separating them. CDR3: CASRRQRQDTQYF. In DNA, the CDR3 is TGTGCCAGCAGGCGGCAGCGACAAGATACGCAGTATTTT.

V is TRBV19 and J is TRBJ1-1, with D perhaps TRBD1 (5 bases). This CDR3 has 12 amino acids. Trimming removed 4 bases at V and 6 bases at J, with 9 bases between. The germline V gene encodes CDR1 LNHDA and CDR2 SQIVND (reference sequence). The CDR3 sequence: CASSTTEAEAFF. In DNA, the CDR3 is TGTGCCAGTAGTACGACAGAGGCTGAAGCTTTCTTT.